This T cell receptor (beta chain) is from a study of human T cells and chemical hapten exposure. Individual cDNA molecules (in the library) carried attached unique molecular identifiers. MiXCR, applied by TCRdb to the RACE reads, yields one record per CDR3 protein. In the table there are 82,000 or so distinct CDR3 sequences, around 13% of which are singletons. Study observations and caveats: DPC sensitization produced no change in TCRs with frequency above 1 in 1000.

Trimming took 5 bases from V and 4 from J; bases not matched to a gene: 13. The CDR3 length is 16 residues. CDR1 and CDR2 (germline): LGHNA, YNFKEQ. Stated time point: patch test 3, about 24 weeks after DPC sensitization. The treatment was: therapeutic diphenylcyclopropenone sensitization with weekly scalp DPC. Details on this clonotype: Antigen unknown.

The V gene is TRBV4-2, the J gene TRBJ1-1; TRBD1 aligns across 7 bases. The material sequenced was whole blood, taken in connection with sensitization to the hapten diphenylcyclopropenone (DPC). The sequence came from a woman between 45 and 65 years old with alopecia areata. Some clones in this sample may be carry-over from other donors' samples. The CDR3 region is CASSYGDRESVTEAFF. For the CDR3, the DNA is TGTGCCAGCAGCTACGGAGACAGGGAGTCGGTCACTGAAGCTTTCTTT.